This T cell receptor (beta chain) was profiled in a study of shared clonotypes between healthy human individuals. V was cut by 3 bases and J by 6 bases, with 8 bases left in between. From germline, CDR1 is PRHDT and CDR2 FYEKMQ (reference sequence). The CDR3 consists of 13 residues. Repertoires were generated with immunoSEQ multiplex PCR, while TCRdb's copy carries only in-frame clones and drops some. The data contain about 1.5 million clones, 98% of them seen just once; the ten biggest clones take up roughly 0.45%. The sequence was collected from a man aged 25 to 45 in good health. The rearrangement joins TRBV13 to TRBJ2-2, with D perhaps being TRBD1 or TRBD2 (5 bases each). The sequencing sample was made of naive CD4+ T cells sorted from blood. The subset is: CD45RA+ positively selected. The CDR3 spells CASSFQGAGELFF. Written as DNA, the CDR3 is TGTGCCAGCAGCTTCCAGGGAGCCGGGGAGCTGTTTTTT. Complete variable domain (other parts from reference TRBV13 and TRBJ2-2): AAGVIQSPRHLIKEKRETATLKCYPIPRHDTVYWYQQGPGQDPQFLISFYEKMQSDKGSIPDRFSAQQFSDYHSELNMSSLELGDSALYFCASSFQGAGELFFGEGSRLTVL.